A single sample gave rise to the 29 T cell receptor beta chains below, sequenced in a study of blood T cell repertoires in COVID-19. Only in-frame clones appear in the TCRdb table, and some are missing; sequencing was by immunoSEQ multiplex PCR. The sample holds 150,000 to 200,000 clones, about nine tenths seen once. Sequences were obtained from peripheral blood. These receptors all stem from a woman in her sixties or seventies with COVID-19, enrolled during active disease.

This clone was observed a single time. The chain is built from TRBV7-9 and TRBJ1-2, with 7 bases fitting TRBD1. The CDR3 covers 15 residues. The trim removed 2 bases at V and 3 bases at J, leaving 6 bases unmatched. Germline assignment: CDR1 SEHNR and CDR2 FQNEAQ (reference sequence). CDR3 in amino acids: CASSLSTGIYYGYTF. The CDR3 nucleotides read TGTGCCAGCAGCTTATCGACAGGGATATACTATGGCTACACCTTC. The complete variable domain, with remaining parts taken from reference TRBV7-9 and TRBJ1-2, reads DTGVSQNPRHKITKRGQNVTFRCDPISEHNRLYWYRQTLGQGPEFLTYFQNEAQLEKSRLLSDRFSAERPKGSFSTLEIQRTEQGDSAMYLCASSLSTGIYYGYTFGSGTRLTVV.

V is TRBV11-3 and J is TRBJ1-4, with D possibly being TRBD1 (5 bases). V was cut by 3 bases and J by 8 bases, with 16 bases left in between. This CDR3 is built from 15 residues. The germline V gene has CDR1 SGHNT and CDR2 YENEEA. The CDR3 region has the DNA TGTGCCAGCAGCTTTTACGGGTCAGGGAAAGAAAAACTGTTTTTT. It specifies CASSFYGSGKEKLFF.

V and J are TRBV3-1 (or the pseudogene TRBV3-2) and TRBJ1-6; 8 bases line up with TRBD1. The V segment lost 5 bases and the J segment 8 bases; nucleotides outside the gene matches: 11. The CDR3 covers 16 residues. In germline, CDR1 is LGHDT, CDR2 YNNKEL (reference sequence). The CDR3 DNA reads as TGTGCCAGCAGCATCCGGACAGGGCGGACCCATTCACCCCTCCACTTT. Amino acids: CASSIRTGRTHSPLHF.

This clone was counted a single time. The CDR3 loop is CASSRTGRGEKLFF. CDR3 DNA sequence: TGTGCCAGCAGCCGGACAGGGAGGGGTGAAAAACTGTTTTTT. The chain is built from TRBV7-9 and TRBJ1-4, with 8 bases fitting TRBD1. CDR1 and CDR2 (germline): SEHNR, FQNEAQ (reference sequence). V was clipped by 5 bases and J by 7 bases; unmatched bases: 6. The CDR3 is made up of 14 amino acids.

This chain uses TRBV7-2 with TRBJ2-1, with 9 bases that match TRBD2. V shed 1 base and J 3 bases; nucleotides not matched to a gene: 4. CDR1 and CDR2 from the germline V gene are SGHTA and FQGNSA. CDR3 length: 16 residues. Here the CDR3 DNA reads TGTGCCAGCAGCTTAGTGACTAGCGGAAACTACAATGAGCAGTTCTTC. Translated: CASSLVTSGNYNEQFF. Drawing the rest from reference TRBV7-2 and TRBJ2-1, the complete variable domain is GAGVSQSPSNKVTEKGKDVELRCDPISGHTALYWYRQSLGQGLEFLIYFQGNSAPDKSGLPSDRFSAERTGGSVSTLTIQRTQQEDSAVYLCASSLVTSGNYNEQFFGPGTRLTVL.

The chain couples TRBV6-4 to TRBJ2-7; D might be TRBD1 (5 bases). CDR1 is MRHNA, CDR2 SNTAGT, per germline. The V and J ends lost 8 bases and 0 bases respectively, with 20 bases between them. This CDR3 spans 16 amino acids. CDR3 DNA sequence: TGTGCCAGCGCCAGGCGGCAGGTAGGGGTCTCCTACGAGCAGTACTTC. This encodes CASARRQVGVSYEQYF.

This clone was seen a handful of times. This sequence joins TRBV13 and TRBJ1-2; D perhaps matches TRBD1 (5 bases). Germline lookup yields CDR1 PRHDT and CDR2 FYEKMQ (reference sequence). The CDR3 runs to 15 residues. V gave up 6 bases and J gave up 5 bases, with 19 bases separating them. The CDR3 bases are TGTGCCAGCAGTCAGCCCCGATGGGGGGAGTATGGCTACACCTTC. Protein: CASSQPRWGEYGYTF.

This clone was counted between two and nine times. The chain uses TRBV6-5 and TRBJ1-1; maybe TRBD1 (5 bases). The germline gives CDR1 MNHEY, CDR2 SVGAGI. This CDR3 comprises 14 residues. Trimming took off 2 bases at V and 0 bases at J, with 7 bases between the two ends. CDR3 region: CASSYRGMNTEAFF. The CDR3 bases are TGTGCCAGCAGTTACCGGGGGATGAACACTGAAGCTTTCTTT.

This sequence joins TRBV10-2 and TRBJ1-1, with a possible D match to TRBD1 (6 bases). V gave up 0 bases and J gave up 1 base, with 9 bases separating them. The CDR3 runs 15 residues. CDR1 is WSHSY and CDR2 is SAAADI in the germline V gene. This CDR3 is CASSESRTENTEAFF. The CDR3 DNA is TGCGCCAGCAGTGAGTCCCGGACAGAGAACACTGAAGCTTTCTTT.

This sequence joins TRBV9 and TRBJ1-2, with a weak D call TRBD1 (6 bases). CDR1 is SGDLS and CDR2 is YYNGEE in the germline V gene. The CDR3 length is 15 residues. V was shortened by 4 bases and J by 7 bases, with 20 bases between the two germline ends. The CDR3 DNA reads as TGTGCCAGCAGCACGAGGGGCACAGGGAGTCTTGGCTACACCTTC. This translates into CASSTRGTGSLGYTF.

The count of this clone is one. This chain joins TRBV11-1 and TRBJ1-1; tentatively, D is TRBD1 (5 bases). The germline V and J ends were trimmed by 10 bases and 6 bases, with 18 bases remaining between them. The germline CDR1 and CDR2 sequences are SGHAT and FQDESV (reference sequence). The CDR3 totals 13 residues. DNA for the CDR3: TGTGCCATCGGGCCGGCAGGGCCCTCTGAAGCTTTCTTT. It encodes CAIGPAGPSEAFF.

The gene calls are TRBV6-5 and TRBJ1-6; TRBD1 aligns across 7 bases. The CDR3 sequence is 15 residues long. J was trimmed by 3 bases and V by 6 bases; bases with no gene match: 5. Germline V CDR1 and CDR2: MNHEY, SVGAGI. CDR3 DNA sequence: TGTGCCAGCAGGAGGGACAGATACTATAATTCACCCCTCCACTTT. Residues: CASRRDRYYNSPLHF.

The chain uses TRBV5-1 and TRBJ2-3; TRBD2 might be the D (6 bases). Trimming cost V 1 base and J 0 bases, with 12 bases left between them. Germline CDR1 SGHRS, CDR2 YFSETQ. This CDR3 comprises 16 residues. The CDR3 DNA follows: TGCGCCAGCAGCTTGCTAGCGCAGCCTAGCACAGATACGCAGTATTTT. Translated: CASSLLAQPSTDTQYF.

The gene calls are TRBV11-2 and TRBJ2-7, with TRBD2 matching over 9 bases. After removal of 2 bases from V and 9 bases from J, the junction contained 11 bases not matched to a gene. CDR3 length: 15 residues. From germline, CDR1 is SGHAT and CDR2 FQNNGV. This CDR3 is CASSLILAGARGQYF. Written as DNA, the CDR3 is TGTGCCAGCAGCTTAATACTAGCGGGCGCCCGGGGGCAGTACTTC.

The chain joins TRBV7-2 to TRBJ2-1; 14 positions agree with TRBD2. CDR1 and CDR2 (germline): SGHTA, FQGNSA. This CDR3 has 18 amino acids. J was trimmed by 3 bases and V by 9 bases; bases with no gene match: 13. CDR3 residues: CASVKGLAGENSYNEQFF. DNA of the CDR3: TGTGCCAGTGTCAAGGGACTAGCGGGAGAAAACAGCTACAATGAGCAGTTCTTC.

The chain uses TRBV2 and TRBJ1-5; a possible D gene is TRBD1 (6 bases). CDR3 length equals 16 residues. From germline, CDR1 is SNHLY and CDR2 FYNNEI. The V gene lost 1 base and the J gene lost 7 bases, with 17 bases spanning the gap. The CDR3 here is CASSEVHRVVGQPQHF. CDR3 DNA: TGTGCCAGCAGTGAAGTCCACAGGGTCGTAGGCCAGCCCCAGCATTTT.

The DNA for the CDR3 is TGTGCCAGCATCGGGTCCGGGAAGCCTAACTATGGCTACACCTTC. The encoded protein is CASIGSGKPNYGYTF. The V call is TRBV6-5, the J call TRBJ1-2; D remains ambiguous. This CDR3 region has 15 residues. Per germline, CDR1 MNHEY and CDR2 SVGAGI. The V end was cut by 7 bases, the J end by 0 bases, with 15 bases between.

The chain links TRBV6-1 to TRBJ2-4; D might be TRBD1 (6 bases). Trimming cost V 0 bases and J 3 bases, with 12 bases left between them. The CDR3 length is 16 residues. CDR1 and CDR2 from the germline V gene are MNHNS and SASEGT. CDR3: CASSEAWGPNKNIQYF. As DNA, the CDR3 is TGTGCCAGCAGTGAAGCCTGGGGGCCCAACAAAAACATTCAGTACTTC.

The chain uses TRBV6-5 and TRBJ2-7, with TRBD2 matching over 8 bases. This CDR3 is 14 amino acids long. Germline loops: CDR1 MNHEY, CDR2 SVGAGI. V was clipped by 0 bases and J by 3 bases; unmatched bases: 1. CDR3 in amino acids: CASSYSGTSYEQYF. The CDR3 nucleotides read TGTGCCAGCAGTTACTCTGGGACTAGCTACGAGCAGTACTTC.

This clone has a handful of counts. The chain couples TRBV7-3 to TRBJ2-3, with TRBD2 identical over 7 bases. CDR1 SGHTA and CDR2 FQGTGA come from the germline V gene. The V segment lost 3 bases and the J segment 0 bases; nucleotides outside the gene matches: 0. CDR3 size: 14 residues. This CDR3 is CASSFSGSTDTQYF. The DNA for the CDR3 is TGTGCCAGCAGCTTTAGCGGGAGCACAGATACGCAGTATTTT.

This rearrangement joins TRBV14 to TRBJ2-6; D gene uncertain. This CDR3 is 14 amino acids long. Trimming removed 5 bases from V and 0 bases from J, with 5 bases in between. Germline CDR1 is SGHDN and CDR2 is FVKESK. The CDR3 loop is CASSKSSGANVLTF. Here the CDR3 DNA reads TGTGCCAGCAGCAAGAGCTCTGGGGCCAACGTCCTGACTTTC.

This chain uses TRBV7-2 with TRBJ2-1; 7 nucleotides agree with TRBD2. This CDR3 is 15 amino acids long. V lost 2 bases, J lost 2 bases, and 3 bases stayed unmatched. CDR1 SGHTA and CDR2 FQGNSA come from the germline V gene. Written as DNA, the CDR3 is TGTGCCAGCAGCTTACGCGGGAGCGCCTACAATGAGCAGTTCTTC. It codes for CASSLRGSAYNEQFF.

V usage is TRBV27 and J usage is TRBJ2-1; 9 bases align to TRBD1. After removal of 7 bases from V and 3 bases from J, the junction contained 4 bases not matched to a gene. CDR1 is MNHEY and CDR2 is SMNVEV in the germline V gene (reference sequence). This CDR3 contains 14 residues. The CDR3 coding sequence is TGTGCCAGCACACGGACAGGGGTCTACAATGAGCAGTTCTTC. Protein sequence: CASTRTGVYNEQFF.

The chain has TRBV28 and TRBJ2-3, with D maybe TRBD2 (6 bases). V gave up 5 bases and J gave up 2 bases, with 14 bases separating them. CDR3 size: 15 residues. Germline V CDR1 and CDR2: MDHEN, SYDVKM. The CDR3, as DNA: TGTGCCAGCAGTACAATAGCGGCCATCACAGATACGCAGTATTTT. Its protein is CASSTIAAITDTQYF.

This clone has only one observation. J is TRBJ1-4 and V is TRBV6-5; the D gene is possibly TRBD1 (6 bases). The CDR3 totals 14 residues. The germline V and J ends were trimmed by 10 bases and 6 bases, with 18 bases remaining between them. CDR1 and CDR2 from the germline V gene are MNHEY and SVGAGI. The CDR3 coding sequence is TGTGCCACCTTACTGAGGACAGCCCATGAAAAACTGTTTTTT. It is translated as CATLLRTAHEKLFF.

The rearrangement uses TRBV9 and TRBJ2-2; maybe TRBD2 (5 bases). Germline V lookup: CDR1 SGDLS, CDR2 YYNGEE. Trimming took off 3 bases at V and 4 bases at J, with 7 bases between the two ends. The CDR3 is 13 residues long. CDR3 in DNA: TGTGCCAGCAGCGCCCGGGGCACCGGGGAGCTGTTTTTT. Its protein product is CASSARGTGELFF.

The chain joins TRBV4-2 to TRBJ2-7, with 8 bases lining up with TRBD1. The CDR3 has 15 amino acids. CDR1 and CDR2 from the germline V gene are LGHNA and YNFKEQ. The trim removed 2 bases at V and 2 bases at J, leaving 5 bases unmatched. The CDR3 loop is CASSQNLQGAYEQYF. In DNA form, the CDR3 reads TGTGCCAGCAGCCAAAATTTACAGGGGGCCTACGAGCAGTACTTC.

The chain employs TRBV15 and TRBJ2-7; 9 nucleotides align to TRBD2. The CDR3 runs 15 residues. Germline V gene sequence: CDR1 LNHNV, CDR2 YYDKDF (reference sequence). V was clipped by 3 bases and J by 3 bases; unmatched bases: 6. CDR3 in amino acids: CATSSASGEGYEQYF. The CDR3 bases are TGTGCCACCAGCAGTGCTAGCGGGGAGGGCTACGAGCAGTACTTC.

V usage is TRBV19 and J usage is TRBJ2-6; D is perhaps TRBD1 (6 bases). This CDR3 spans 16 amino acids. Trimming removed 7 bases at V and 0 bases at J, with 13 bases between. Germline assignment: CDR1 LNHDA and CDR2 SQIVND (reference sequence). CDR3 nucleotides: TGTGCCAGTATCTCCAGGACAGTCTCTGGGGCCAACGTCCTGACTTTC. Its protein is CASISRTVSGANVLTF. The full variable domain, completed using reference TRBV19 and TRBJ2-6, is DGGITQSPKYLFRKEGQNVTLSCEQNLNHDAMYWYRQDPGQGLRLIYYSQIVNDFQKGDIAEGYSVSREKKESFPLTVTSAQKNPTAFYLCASISRTVSGANVLTFGAGSRLTVL.